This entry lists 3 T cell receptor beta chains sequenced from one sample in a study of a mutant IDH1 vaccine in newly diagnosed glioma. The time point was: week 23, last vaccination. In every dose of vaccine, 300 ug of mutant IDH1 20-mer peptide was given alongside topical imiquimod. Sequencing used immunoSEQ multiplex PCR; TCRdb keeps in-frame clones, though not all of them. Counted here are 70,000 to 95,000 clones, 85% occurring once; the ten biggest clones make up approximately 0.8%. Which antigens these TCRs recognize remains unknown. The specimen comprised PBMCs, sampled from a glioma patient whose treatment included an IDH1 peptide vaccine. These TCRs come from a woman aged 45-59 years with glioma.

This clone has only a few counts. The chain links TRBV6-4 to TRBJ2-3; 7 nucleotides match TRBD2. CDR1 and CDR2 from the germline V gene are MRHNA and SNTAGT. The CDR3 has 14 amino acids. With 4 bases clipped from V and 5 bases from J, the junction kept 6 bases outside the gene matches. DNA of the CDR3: TGTGCCAGCAGTGTCGAGGGAGGGAAAGATACGCAGTATTTT. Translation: CASSVEGGKDTQYF.

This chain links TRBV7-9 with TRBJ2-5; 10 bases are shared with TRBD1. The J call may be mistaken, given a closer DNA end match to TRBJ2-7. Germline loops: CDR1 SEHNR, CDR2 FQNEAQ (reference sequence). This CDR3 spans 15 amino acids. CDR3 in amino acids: CASSQGQGVNYEQYF. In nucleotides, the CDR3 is TGTGCCAGCAGCCAAGGACAGGGGGTAAACTACGAGCAGTACTTC.

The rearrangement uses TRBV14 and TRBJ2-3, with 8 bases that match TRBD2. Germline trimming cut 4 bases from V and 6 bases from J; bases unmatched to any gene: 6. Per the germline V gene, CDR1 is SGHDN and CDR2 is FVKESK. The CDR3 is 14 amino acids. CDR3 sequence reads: CASSRTSGWDTQYF. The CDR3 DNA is TGTGCCAGCAGCCGTACTAGCGGATGGGATACGCAGTATTTT.